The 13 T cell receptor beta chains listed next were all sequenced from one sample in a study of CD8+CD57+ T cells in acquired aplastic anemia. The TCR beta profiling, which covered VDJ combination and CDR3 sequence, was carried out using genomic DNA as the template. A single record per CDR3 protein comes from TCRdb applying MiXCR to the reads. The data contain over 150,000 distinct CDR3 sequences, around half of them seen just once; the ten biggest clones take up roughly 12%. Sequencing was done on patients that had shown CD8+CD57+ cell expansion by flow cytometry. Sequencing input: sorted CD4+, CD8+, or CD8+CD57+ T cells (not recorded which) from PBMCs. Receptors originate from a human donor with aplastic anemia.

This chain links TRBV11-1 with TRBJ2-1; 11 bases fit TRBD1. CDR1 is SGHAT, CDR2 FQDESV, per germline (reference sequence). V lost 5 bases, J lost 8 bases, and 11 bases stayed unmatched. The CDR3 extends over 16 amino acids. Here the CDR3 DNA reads TGTGCCAGCAGCCCTACCGGACAGGGGGCAGTAGATGAGCAGTTCTTC. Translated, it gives CASSPTGQGAVDEQFF.

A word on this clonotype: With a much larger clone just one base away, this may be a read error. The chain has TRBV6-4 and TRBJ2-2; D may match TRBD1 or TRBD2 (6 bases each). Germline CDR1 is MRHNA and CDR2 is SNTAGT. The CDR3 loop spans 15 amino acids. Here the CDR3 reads CTSSVRGENTGELFF. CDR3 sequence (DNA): TGTACCAGCAGTGTGAGGGGGGAGAACACCGGGGAGCTGTTTTTT.

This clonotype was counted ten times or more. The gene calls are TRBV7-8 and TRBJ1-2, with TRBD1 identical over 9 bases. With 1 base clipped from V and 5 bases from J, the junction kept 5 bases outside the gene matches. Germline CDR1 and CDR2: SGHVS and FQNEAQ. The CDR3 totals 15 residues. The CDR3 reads CASSLEPGQGYGYTF. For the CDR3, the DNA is TGTGCCAGCAGCTTAGAACCGGGACAGGGATATGGCTACACCTTC.

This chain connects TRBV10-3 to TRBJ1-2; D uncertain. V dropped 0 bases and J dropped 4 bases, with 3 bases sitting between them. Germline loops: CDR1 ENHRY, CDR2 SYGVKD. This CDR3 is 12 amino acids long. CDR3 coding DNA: TGTGCCATCAGTGAGTCGGGCTATGGCTACACCTTC. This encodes CAISESGYGYTF.

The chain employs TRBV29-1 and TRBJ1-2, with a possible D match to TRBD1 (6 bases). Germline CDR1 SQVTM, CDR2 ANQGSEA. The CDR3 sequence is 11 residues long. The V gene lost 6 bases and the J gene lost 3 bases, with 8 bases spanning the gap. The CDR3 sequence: CSVQGYYGYTF. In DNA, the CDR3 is TGCAGCGTCCAGGGGTACTATGGCTACACCTTC.

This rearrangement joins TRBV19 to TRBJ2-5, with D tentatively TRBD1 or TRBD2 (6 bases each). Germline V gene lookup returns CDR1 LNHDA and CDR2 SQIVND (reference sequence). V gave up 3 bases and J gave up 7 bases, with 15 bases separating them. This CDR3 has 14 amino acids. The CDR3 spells CASSIGTRGGTQYF. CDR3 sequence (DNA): TGTGCCAGTAGTATTGGCACCAGGGGAGGGACCCAGTACTTC.

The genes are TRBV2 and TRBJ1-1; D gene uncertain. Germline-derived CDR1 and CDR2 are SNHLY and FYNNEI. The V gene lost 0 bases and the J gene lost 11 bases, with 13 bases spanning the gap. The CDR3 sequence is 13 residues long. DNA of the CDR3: TGTGCCAGCAGTGAAGCGCTTGGGTCGACGGCTTTCTTT. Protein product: CASSEALGSTAFF.

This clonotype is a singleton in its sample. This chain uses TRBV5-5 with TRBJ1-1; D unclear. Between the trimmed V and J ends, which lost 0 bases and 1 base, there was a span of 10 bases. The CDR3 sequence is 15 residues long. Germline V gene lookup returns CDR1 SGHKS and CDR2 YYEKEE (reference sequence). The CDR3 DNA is TGTGCCAGCAGCTTGGCAGTCGGCAGGAACACTGAAGCTTTCTTT. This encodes CASSLAVGRNTEAFF.

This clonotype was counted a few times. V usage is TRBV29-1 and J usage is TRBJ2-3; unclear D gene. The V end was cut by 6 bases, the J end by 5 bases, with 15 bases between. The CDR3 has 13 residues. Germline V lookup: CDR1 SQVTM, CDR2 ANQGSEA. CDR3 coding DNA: TGCAGCGTACAGTTGGGGTTGATAGATACGCAGTATTTT. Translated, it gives CSVQLGLIDTQYF.

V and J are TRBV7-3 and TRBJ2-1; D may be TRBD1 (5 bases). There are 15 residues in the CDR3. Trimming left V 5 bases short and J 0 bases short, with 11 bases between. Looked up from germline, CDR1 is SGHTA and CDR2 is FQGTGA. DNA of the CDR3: TGTGCCAGCAGCACCGACAGCAGCTCCTACAATGAGCAGTTCTTC. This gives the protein CASSTDSSSYNEQFF.

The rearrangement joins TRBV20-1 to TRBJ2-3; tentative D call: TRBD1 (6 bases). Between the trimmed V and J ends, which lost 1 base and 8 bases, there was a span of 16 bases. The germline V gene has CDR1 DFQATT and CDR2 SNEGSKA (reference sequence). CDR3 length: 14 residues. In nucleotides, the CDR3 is TGCAGTGCTAGAGCCGAACAGGGACGCGGTACGCAGTATTTT. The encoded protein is CSARAEQGRGTQYF.

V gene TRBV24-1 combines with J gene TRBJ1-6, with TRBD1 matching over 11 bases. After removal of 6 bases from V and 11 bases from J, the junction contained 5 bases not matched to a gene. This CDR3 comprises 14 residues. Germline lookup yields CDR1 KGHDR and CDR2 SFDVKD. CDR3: CATSMGTGGPPLHF. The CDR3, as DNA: TGTGCCACCAGTATGGGGACAGGGGGGCCACCCCTCCACTTT.

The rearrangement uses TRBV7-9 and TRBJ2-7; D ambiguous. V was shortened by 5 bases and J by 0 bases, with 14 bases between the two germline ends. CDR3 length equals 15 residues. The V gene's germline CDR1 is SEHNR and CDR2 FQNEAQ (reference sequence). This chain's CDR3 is CASSRTQDTSYEQYF. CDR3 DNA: TGTGCCAGCAGCCGGACGCAAGACACCTCCTACGAGCAGTACTTC.